These T cell receptor beta chains were read from a single sample in a study of shared clonotypes between healthy human individuals. The table came from immunoSEQ multiplex PCR; TCRdb's copy has only in-frame clones and leaves some out. The sample includes around 480,000 clones, 60% to 80% of them seen just once. The sequenced material came from PBMCs. These receptor sequences come from a middle-aged woman in good health. Some clones in this sample may be carry-over from other donors' samples. The CDR3 runs from the conserved cysteine through the conserved F or W. D genes are given only for firm matches. Part of the rows lack a size; the others show once, few, many or a class for expanded clones.

D,size,J,V,DNA,CDR3
TRBD2,.,TRBJ2-2,TRBV6-4,TGTGCCAGCAGAGAACTAGCGGGAGGGCCCACCGGGGAGCTGTTTTTT,CASRELAGGPTGELFF
TRBD2,.,TRBJ2-7,TRBV5-4,TGTGCCAGCAGCGAGACTAGCGGGAGCTACGAGCAGTACTTC,CASSETSGSYEQYF
.,once,TRBJ1-1,TRBV28,TGTGCCAGCAGTTTCTCGGTTGTACACACGGGGGCTTTCTTT,CASSFSVVHTGAFF
.,.,TRBJ2-5,TRBV28,TGTGCCAGCAGTTTATCCGGGGTAGAGACCCAGTACTTC,CASSLSGVETQYF
TRBD1,once,TRBJ2-7,TRBV7-9,TGTGCCAGCAGCTACCCGGGACAGGCGAACTACGAGCAGTACTTC,CASSYPGQANYEQYF
.,once,TRBJ2-7,TRBV15,TGTGCCACCAGCAGAGGGTCGGAGCGAACGTACGAGCAGTACTTC,CATSRGSERTYEQYF
.,once,TRBJ2-1,TRBV19,TGTGCCAGTAGTATAGAGGGACTTTACAATGAGCAGTTCTTC,CASSIEGLYNEQFF
TRBD1,.,TRBJ1-6,TRBV4-3,TGCGCCAGCAGCCAGGAGGACAGGTTTAATTCACCCCTCCACTTT,CASSQEDRFNSPLHF
TRBD2,.,TRBJ2-2,TRBV7-3,TGTGCCAGCAGCCCGGGAGGGCCCGGGGAGCTGTTTTTT,CASSPGGPGELFF
.,.,TRBJ2-1,TRBV2,TGTGCCAGCAGTGAGGAAGGGGCCGTCTACAATGAGCAGTTCTTC,CASSEEGAVYNEQFF
.,.,TRBJ1-2,TRBV7-8,TGTGCCAGCAGCCCCCAGGTCCGAAACTATGGCTACACCTTC,CASSPQVRNYGYTF
.,.,TRBJ1-4,TRBV4-3,TGCGCCAGCAGCCAAGCGTTTAATGAAAAACTGTTTTTT,CASSQAFNEKLFF
.,.,TRBJ2-1,TRBV11-3,TGTGCCCTCGGGGGCGGGGATGAGCAGTTCTTC,CALGGGDEQFF
TRBD2,.,TRBJ2-5,TRBV4-3,TGCGCCAGCAGCCAAGGCCTAGCGGGAGCGGGTGAGACCCAGTACTTC,CASSQGLAGAGETQYF
TRBD1,few,TRBJ1-2,TRBV27,TGTGCCAGCAGTACGAGACAGGGCTATGGCTACACCTTC,CASSTRQGYGYTF
.,.,TRBJ2-7,TRBV7-3,TGTGCCAGCAGCTTAACGGTTAACGGGGGGCCTCCCTACGAGCAGTACTTC,CASSLTVNGGPPYEQYF
TRBD2,.,TRBJ2-1,TRBV6-1,TGTGCCAGCGTAAGTCGACTAGCTATCGATGAGCAGTTCTTC,CASVSRLAIDEQFF
TRBD1,.,TRBJ2-7,TRBV2,TGTGCCAGCGGGGACAGCTACGAGCAGTACTTC,CASGDSYEQYF
.,.,TRBJ2-5,TRBV20-1,TGCAGTGCTACAGCTAAAGAGACCCAGTACTTC,CSATAKETQYF
.,many,TRBJ2-7,TRBV6-1,TGTGCCAGCAGAACTAAGGGGGTCTACGAGCAGTACTTC,CASRTKGVYEQYF
.,.,TRBJ1-4,TRBV5-1,TGCGCCAGCAGCCAGACTGACGGCCTTGTGGAAAAACTGTTTTTT,CASSQTDGLVEKLFF
.,.,TRBJ1-4,TRBV19,TGTGCCAGTACCACCGGGACCCGAGGTGAAAAACTGTTTTTT,CASTTGTRGEKLFF
.,.,TRBJ2-7,TRBV18,TGTGCCAGCTCACCATTAAGGGGTCAATCCTACGAGCAGTACTTC,CASSPLRGQSYEQYF
TRBD1,once,TRBJ1-5,TRBV2,TGTGCCAGCAGTGTAGGGACAGGGAGCAATCAGCCCCAGCATTTT,CASSVGTGSNQPQHF
.,.,TRBJ1-1,TRBV7-9,TGTGCCAGCAGGGTCATGAACACTGAAGCTTTCTTT,CASRVMNTEAFF
TRBD1,many,TRBJ2-7,TRBV7-6,TGTGCCAGCAGCTTAGGGACAGGGAGCTACGAGCAGTACTTC,CASSLGTGSYEQYF
TRBD1,.,TRBJ1-2,TRBV4-3,TGCGCCAGCAGCCAAGATTTGGGGACAGGGTACTATGGCTACACCTTC,CASSQDLGTGYYGYTF
.,once,TRBJ1-5,TRBV6-1,TGTGCCAGCAGTGTTAGGACCGACTATGTGGGTGGTCAGCCCCAGCATTTT,CASSVRTDYVGGQPQHF
.,.,TRBJ1-3,TRBV6-1,TGTGCCAGCACCCCGGCAGGCCGTGGAAACACCATATATTTT,CASTPAGRGNTIYF
.,.,TRBJ2-2,TRBV7-2,TGTGCCAGCGCGAGAGCAGGGGCGAACACCGGGGAGCTGTTTTTT,CASARAGANTGELFF
TRBD1,.,TRBJ1-4,TRBV27,TGTGCCAGCAGTTTAGGGGACAGTTACGGGGAAAAACTGTTTTTT,CASSLGDSYGEKLFF
.,once,TRBJ2-1,TRBV4-2,TGTGCCAGCAGCCCTCGACGGGACTGGAGATACAATGAGCAGTTCTTC,CASSPRRDWRYNEQFF
.,.,TRBJ1-2,TRBV5-4,TGTGCCATGCGACAGGCTCCTAACTATGGCTACACCTTC,CAMRQAPNYGYTF
TRBD1,.,TRBJ2-1,TRBV5-1,TGCGCCAGCAGCTTAACAGGGGGGAGTAATGAGCAGTTCTTC,CASSLTGGSNEQFF
TRBD2,.,TRBJ2-5,TRBV5-6,TGTGCCAGCAGCTTTATAGCGGGAGAGGAGACCCAGTACTTC,CASSFIAGEETQYF
.,.,TRBJ2-1,TRBV21-1,TGTGCCAGCAGCAAAAGCGGGAGCTCCTACAATGAGCAGTTCTTC,CASSKSGSSYNEQFF
TRBD2,.,TRBJ2-3,TRBV5-1,TGCGCCAGCAGCGAGGAAGTAGCGGGGGACCTAGGCACAGATACGCAGTATTTT,CASSEEVAGDLGTDTQYF
.,.,TRBJ2-1,TRBV21-1,TGTGCCAGCAGCAACCGACGGGATGAGCAGTTCTTC,CASSNRRDEQFF
.,.,TRBJ1-5,TRBV9,TGTGCCAGCAGCGTAGTTTCTCGGCAGATACCATATCAGCCCCAGCATTTT,CASSVVSRQIPYQPQHF
.,.,TRBJ2-1,TRBV27,TGTGCCAGCAGTTTAGCAGCGTTTGGGGAGCAGTTCTTC,CASSLAAFGEQFF
TRBD2,.,TRBJ2-1,TRBV10-3,TGTGCCATCAGTCCGGGACTAGAGTACGATGAGCAGTTCTTC,CAISPGLEYDEQFF
.,.,TRBJ2-3,TRBV7-2,TGTGCCAGCAGCTTACCCCCCACAGATACGCAGTATTTT,CASSLPPTDTQYF
.,.,TRBJ2-6,TRBV7-6,TGTGCCAGCAGCGTGGCCATTGTCTCACAAAGTCGGGCCAACGTCCTGACTTTC,CASSVAIVSQSRANVLTF
TRBD1,.,TRBJ2-5,TRBV7-7,TGTGCCAGCAGCTTAAACAGGGGCCAGGAGACCCAGTACTTC,CASSLNRGQETQYF
TRBD1,.,TRBJ1-1,TRBV7-8,TGTGCCAGCAGCCCGGGACAGTTGAACACTGAAGCTTTCTTT,CASSPGQLNTEAFF
TRBD1,.,TRBJ1-4,TRBV27,TGTGCCAGCAGTTTAGGAGGACAGGCTAATGAAAAACTGTTTTTT,CASSLGGQANEKLFF
.,.,TRBJ2-1,TRBV29-1,TGCAGCGTTGGGGGGACGGAGGACAATAACAATGAGCAGTTCTTC,CSVGGTEDNNNEQFF
.,.,TRBJ2-5,TRBV7-7,TGTGCTAGCAGCTCAACCATTCAAGAGACCCAGTACTTC,CASSSTIQETQYF
TRBD1,.,TRBJ2-7,TRBV29-1,TGCAGCGTCCCAACCGGGACAGGGGGCTACGAGCAGTACTTC,CSVPTGTGGYEQYF
TRBD1,.,TRBJ1-2,TRBV2,TGTGCCAGCAGTACAGGGGTCGTGGGTCCCTTCGGCTACACCTTC,CASSTGVVGPFGYTF